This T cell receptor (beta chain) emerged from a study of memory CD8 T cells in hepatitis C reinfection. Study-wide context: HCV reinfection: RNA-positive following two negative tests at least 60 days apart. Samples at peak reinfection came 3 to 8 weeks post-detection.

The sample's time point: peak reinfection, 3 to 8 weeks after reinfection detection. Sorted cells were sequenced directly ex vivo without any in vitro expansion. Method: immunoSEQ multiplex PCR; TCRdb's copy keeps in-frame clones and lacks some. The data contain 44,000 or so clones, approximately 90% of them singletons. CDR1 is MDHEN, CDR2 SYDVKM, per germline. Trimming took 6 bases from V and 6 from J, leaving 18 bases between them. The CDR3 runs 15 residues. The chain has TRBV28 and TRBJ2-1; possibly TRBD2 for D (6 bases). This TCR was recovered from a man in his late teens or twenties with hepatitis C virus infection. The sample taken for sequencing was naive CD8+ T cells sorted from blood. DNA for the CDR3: TGTGCCAGCAGCCGGGTAAGACTAGTTTTCAATGAGCAGTTCTTC. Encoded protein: CASSRVRLVFNEQFF.